A single T cell receptor beta chain is shown here with its context. Sequencing was performed with immunoSEQ multiplex PCR; in TCRdb, only in-frame clones are kept and a portion is missing. The sample lists more than 95,000 clones, about 92% seen once, with around 4.8% in the top ten. Germline V gene sequence: CDR1 LGHDT, CDR2 YNNKEL (reference sequence). Trimming pared 6 bases from V and 7 bases from J, leaving 19 bases between. The CDR3 extends over 15 amino acids. This record belongs to a study of T cell responses to AZD1222 COVID-19 vaccine. The rearrangement joins TRBV3-1 (or the pseudogene TRBV3-2) to TRBJ2-1; the D call may be TRBD1 or TRBD2 (5 bases each). Sequencing used peripheral blood, obtained on day 0 of AZD1222 vaccination. The receptor's source is an adult in good health. CDR3 in DNA: TGTGCCAGCAGTGCCCTCGGGGCCCATGGGAATGAGCAGTTCTTC. This sequence encodes CASSALGAHGNEQFF.